This T cell receptor beta chain stems from a study of response to subunit inactivated influenza vaccine. Study-level points and caveats: T cells newly recruited by each seasonal influenza vaccination are few, the authors suggested.

TCRdb reanalysed the RT-PCR reads using MiXCR and keeps one entry per CDR3 protein. The sample includes 500,000 to 750,000 distinct CDR3 sequences, 14% of them seen just once. This clonotype occurred a few times. What it binds is not known. V lost 5 bases and J lost 11, with 18 bases in between. Germline CDR1 is SGHTA and CDR2 is FQGNSA. The CDR3 spans 13 residues. The TCR sequence derives from a man aged 50 or older who received an inactivated influenza vaccine. The V gene is TRBV7-2, the J gene TRBJ1-1; D is unresolved. The source was PBMCs from blood, collected about 12 days after vaccination. The DNA of the CDR3 is TGTGCCAGCAGCCAATACACGGCATTGGAGGCTTTCTTT. Encoded protein: CASSQYTALEAFF. Complete variable domain (other parts from reference TRBV7-2 and TRBJ1-1): GAGVSQSPSNKVTEKGKDVELRCDPISGHTALYWYRQSLGQGLEFLIYFQGNSAPDKSGLPSDRFSAERTGGSVSTLTIQRTQQEDSAVYLCASSQYTALEAFFGQGTRLTVV.